This entry concerns a single T cell receptor beta chain. Using immunoSEQ multiplex PCR, the repertoire was profiled, and TCRdb retains in-frame clones only, with some absent. The table lists around 50,000 clones, approximately 86% of them singletons. The sample is drawn from a study of T cells in localized non-small cell lung cancer. The trim removed 4 bases at V and 5 bases at J, leaving 7 bases unmatched. This CDR3 spans 14 amino acids. Germline CDR1 and CDR2: SNHLY and FYNNEI. Sequenced here: PBMCs, sampled before any cancer treatment. The chain links TRBV2 to TRBJ1-2, with 7 positions matching TRBD1. The clonotype was recovered from a man aged 40 to 75 with stage II lung adenocarcinoma. The CDR3 sequence: CASSGKGAGYGYTF. The CDR3 bases are TGTGCCAGCAGTGGCAAGGGGGCCGGGTATGGCTACACCTTC.